This T cell receptor (beta chain) stems from a study of T cell responses to AZD1222 COVID-19 vaccine. The assay was immunoSEQ multiplex PCR, and TCRdb's table has in-frame clones only and misses some. The sample contains about 48,000 clones, 80% to 90% of which appear only once. A note on this clone: Its antigen is still unknown.

Whole-study results and caveats: No repertoire was sampled before or during the peak T cell response, only after it. The donor cohort was predominantly white British with a female majority, and clonal diversity may have been underestimated. Baseline seropositives among AZD1222 recipients totaled only 5 or 6.

CDR1 GTSNPN and CDR2 SVGIG come from the germline V gene (reference sequence). The CDR3 totals 11 residues. V was cut by 0 bases and J by 9 bases, with 3 bases left in between. This clonotype was sampled from an adult who received the AZD1222 COVID-19 vaccine. The sample here was peripheral blood, taken 28 days after the second AZD1222 dose. The genes are TRBV30 and TRBJ1-6; no reliable D call. CDR3 residues: CAWSVGSPLHF. Here the CDR3 DNA reads TGTGCCTGGAGTGTTGGTTCACCCCTCCACTTT.